A single sample gave rise to the 2 T cell receptor beta chains below, sequenced in a study of blood T cells in healthy people across ages. Using a J-beta primer mix together with a sample-barcoded 5' primer, a second PCR was run for about 7 to 12 cycles. TCRdb used MiXCR to reprocess the 5' RACE reads, holding one entry per CDR3 protein. The data show 600,000 to 850,000 distinct CDR3 sequences, just under 25% seen once. Separately, the same data were catalogued under a study of T cells of mothers and their children.

The specimen sequenced was blood. The receptors shown here come from a boy younger than 18 in good health.

The chain links TRBV7-9 to TRBJ2-7, with D possibly called TRBD1 or TRBD2 (5 bases each). The CDR3 consists of 16 residues. Germline CDR1 and CDR2: SEHNR and FQNEAQ (reference sequence). Trimming removed 2 bases from V and 2 bases from J, with 16 bases in between. The CDR3 DNA is TGTGCCAGCAGCTTAACGGGGACCATTGGTCCCTACGAGCAGTACTTC. It encodes CASSLTGTIGPYEQYF.

The chain couples TRBV28 to TRBJ2-7; 10 nucleotides align to TRBD1. This CDR3 is 15 amino acids long. Germline lookup yields CDR1 MDHEN and CDR2 SYDVKM. Germline trimming cut 6 bases from V and 5 bases from J; bases unmatched to any gene: 10. The CDR3 sequence is CASSLPGTGVDEQYF. CDR3 nucleotide sequence: TGTGCCAGCAGCCTCCCGGGGACAGGGGTCGACGAGCAGTACTTC.